This section outlines one T cell receptor beta chain sequence together with its context. PCR used 60 Vbeta primers and 13 Jbeta primers. The data were produced by immunoSEQ multiplex PCR, yet TCRdb's version contains in-frame clones alone and is incomplete. Here the sample spans about 130,000 clones, approximately 80% being singletons. The data are from a study of cytomegalovirus exposure and HLA in healthy donors. The CDR3 extends over 13 amino acids. The germline CDR1 and CDR2 sequences are SQVTM and ANQGSEA. Trimming removed 7 bases from V and 4 bases from J; junction bases left unmatched: 4. Sequencing input: PBMCs. The receptor was isolated from a man under 40 in good health and CMV-seronegative. The chain uses TRBV29-1 and TRBJ2-1; TRBD1 matches 10 bases. CDR3 amino acids: CSAGQGGYNEQFF. Written as DNA, the CDR3 is TGCAGCGCCGGACAGGGGGGATACAATGAGCAGTTCTTC.